Each of the 17 T cell receptor beta chains below was sequenced from the same sample in a study of blood T cell repertoires in COVID-19. Clones were sequenced by immunoSEQ multiplex PCR, and TCRdb holds only the in-frame ones, with some missing. This table has 100,000 or so clones, roughly two thirds appearing once. The sample comprised peripheral blood. The receptors were gathered from an elderly man with acute or convalescent COVID-19.

J is TRBJ1-3 and V is TRBV15; D gene ambiguous. CDR3 size: 12 residues. The V gene's germline CDR1 is LNHNV and CDR2 YYDKDF (reference sequence). V was clipped by 6 bases and J by 5 bases, with 8 bases between them. For the CDR3, the DNA is TGTGCCACCAGTGCTATGAGAAACACCATATATTTT. This gives the protein CATSAMRNTIYF.

The chain joins TRBV5-8 to TRBJ2-4, with D possibly being TRBD1 (6 bases). Between the trimmed V and J ends, which lost 1 base and 7 bases, there was a span of 6 bases. This CDR3 comprises 12 residues. Germline V gene lookup returns CDR1 SGHTS and CDR2 YDEGEE. The CDR3: CASSLQGNIQYF. CDR3 coding DNA: TGTGCCAGCAGCTTGCAGGGGAACATTCAGTACTTC.

Concerning this clone: A read error may produce the germline difference seen at one junction end. CDR3 nucleotide sequence: TGTGCCAGCAGTGACGAGCCTAGCGCCTATAATGAGCAGTTCTTC. Protein: CASSDEPSAYNEQFF. The chain combines TRBV6-4 with TRBJ2-1, with D maybe TRBD2 (6 bases). CDR3 size: 15 residues. Germline CDR1 MRHNA, CDR2 SNTAGT.

The chain uses TRBV29-1 and TRBJ1-1; D gene unclear. Germline values: CDR1 SQVTM, CDR2 ANQGSEA. The V end lost 4 bases, the J end lost 3 bases, and 12 bases lay between the germline ends. This CDR3 spans 13 amino acids. For the CDR3, the DNA is TGCAGCGTTGGGTGGGCGCGGGACACTGAAGCTTTCTTT. The encoded protein is CSVGWARDTEAFF.

This clone has more than one count but fewer than ten. The chain uses TRBV3-1 (or the pseudogene TRBV3-2) and TRBJ1-5, with D possibly being TRBD1 (6 bases). The germline V gene has CDR1 LGHDT and CDR2 YNNKEL (reference sequence). V dropped 5 bases and J dropped 8 bases, with 16 bases sitting between them. The CDR3 is 14 residues long. CDR3 DNA: TGTGCCAGCAGCTCTGGGGGCGCAGGGGAGCCCCAGCATTTT. Amino acids: CASSSGGAGEPQHF.

V is TRBV11-3 and J is TRBJ2-1; D is ambiguous. Germline CDR1 and CDR2: SGHNT and YENEEA. The germline V and J ends were trimmed by 0 bases and 7 bases, with 10 bases remaining between them. The CDR3 has 14 amino acids. The DNA of the CDR3 is TGTGCCAGCAGCTTAGATCCCGACGGGAATGAGCAGTTCTTC. It yields the protein CASSLDPDGNEQFF.

This clone is medium-sized within its sample. In DNA, the CDR3 is TGTGCCAGCAGTTACTCGGGAGATCTCGAAGCTTTCTTT. Translated: CASSYSGDLEAFF. The V call is TRBV6-2 or TRBV6-3, the J call TRBJ1-1; D unclear. Germline V CDR1 and CDR2: MNHEY, SVGEGT. This CDR3 region has 13 residues. Trimming removed 0 bases at V and 8 bases at J, with 10 bases between.

The chain uses TRBV2 and TRBJ2-7; possible D gene TRBD2, 5 bases. Trimming removed 7 bases at V and 4 bases at J, with 17 bases between. Germline CDR1 SNHLY, CDR2 FYNNEI. The CDR3 runs 14 residues. In DNA, the CDR3 is TGTGCCAGCAACGGGCTTCCCTCGGGATACGAGCAGTACTTC. Its translation: CASNGLPSGYEQYF.

This chain links TRBV7-9 with TRBJ2-3; D may be TRBD2 (5 bases). The germline gives CDR1 SEHNR, CDR2 FQNEAQ (reference sequence). This CDR3 has 13 residues. Trimming left V 5 bases short and J 5 bases short, with 11 bases between. CDR3 amino acids: CASSLDAGDTQYF. The CDR3, as DNA: TGTGCCAGCAGCCTAGACGCGGGAGATACGCAGTATTTT.

This chain joins TRBV7-2 and TRBJ2-3; 10 positions match TRBD2. The germline gives CDR1 SGHTA, CDR2 FQGNSA. This CDR3 is 15 amino acids long. Trimming at V came to 1 base and at J to 8 bases, leaving 6 bases not matched to a gene. The CDR3 loop is CASSLGASGSSTQYF. Here the CDR3 DNA reads TGTGCCAGCAGCTTAGGGGCTAGCGGGAGTTCTACGCAGTATTTT.

In this sample, this clone turned up a few times. This chain uses TRBV5-1 with TRBJ2-3; 12 bases are shared with TRBD2. With V trimmed by 4 bases and J by 0 bases, 3 bases remained unmatched. This CDR3 contains 16 residues. Per the germline V gene, CDR1 is SGHRS and CDR2 is YFSETQ. CDR3 sequence: CASSPTSGRSTDTQYF. The DNA for the CDR3 is TGCGCCAGCAGCCCGACTAGCGGGAGAAGCACAGATACGCAGTATTTT.

This clone has only a few counts. The chain joins TRBV18 to TRBJ1-1, with 7 bases identical to TRBD1. There are 15 residues in the CDR3. V trimming: 1 base; J trimming: 1 base; junction bases outside the gene matches: 3. Germline CDR1 reads KGHSH; CDR2 reads LQKENI. DNA of the CDR3: TGTGCCAGCTCACCACGACAGGGCTCGAACACTGAAGCTTTCTTT. Translated: CASSPRQGSNTEAFF.

This clone has a handful of counts. V and J are TRBV3-1 (or the pseudogene TRBV3-2) and TRBJ1-2; 9 bases fit TRBD1. The trim removed 3 bases at V and 8 bases at J, leaving 13 bases unmatched. This CDR3 is built from 16 residues. Germline loops: CDR1 LGHDT, CDR2 YNNKEL (reference sequence). CDR3 nucleotides: TGTGCCAGCAGCCATACACTCCGGGACAGGGTGCGAGGCTACACCTTC. As protein: CASSHTLRDRVRGYTF.

This clone was detected a few times. The chain links TRBV15 to TRBJ1-1; TRBD1 agrees at 9 bases. J gave up 11 bases and V 1 base, and 8 bases lay outside the gene matches. The germline CDR1 and CDR2 sequences are LNHNV and YYDKDF (reference sequence). This CDR3 spans 14 amino acids. The CDR3 nucleotides read TGTGCCACCAGCAGAGGGGGACAGGGCGGATCGGCTTTCTTT. The encoded protein is CATSRGGQGGSAFF.

The V call is TRBV4-3, the J call TRBJ1-5; D is ambiguous. Germline V gene lookup returns CDR1 LGHNA and CDR2 YSLEER. V gave up 0 bases and J gave up 3 bases, with 3 bases separating them. The CDR3 loop spans 13 amino acids. CDR3 sequence (DNA): TGCGCCAGCAGCCAAGACCTCAATCAGCCCCAGCATTTT. Translated: CASSQDLNQPQHF.

The V call is TRBV7-9, the J call TRBJ2-3, with D possibly TRBD2 on 6 matching bases. With 6 bases removed from V and 1 base from J, the gap between germline ends came to 17 bases. CDR1 is SEHNR, CDR2 FQNEAQ, per germline (reference sequence). This CDR3 is 16 amino acids long. CDR3 DNA sequence: TGTGCCAGCAGTAAGCGGGCGGGGCTCGGCACAGATACGCAGTATTTT. This gives the protein CASSKRAGLGTDTQYF.

The chain is built from TRBV12-5 and TRBJ1-2, with no clear D. V dropped 7 bases and J dropped 2 bases, with 8 bases sitting between them. The germline CDR1 and CDR2 sequences are LGHNT and FRNRAP. The CDR3 length is 12 residues. CDR3 nucleotide sequence: TGTGCTAGTGACAGCCCAAACTATGGCTACACCTTC. It encodes CASDSPNYGYTF. Combining the CDR3 with reference TRBV12-5 and TRBJ1-2 gives the whole variable domain DARVTQTPRHKVTEMGQEVTMRCQPILGHNTVFWYRQTMMQGLELLAYFRNRAPLDDSGMPKDRFSAEMPDATLATLKIQPSEPRDSAVYFCASDSPNYGYTFGSGTRLTVV.